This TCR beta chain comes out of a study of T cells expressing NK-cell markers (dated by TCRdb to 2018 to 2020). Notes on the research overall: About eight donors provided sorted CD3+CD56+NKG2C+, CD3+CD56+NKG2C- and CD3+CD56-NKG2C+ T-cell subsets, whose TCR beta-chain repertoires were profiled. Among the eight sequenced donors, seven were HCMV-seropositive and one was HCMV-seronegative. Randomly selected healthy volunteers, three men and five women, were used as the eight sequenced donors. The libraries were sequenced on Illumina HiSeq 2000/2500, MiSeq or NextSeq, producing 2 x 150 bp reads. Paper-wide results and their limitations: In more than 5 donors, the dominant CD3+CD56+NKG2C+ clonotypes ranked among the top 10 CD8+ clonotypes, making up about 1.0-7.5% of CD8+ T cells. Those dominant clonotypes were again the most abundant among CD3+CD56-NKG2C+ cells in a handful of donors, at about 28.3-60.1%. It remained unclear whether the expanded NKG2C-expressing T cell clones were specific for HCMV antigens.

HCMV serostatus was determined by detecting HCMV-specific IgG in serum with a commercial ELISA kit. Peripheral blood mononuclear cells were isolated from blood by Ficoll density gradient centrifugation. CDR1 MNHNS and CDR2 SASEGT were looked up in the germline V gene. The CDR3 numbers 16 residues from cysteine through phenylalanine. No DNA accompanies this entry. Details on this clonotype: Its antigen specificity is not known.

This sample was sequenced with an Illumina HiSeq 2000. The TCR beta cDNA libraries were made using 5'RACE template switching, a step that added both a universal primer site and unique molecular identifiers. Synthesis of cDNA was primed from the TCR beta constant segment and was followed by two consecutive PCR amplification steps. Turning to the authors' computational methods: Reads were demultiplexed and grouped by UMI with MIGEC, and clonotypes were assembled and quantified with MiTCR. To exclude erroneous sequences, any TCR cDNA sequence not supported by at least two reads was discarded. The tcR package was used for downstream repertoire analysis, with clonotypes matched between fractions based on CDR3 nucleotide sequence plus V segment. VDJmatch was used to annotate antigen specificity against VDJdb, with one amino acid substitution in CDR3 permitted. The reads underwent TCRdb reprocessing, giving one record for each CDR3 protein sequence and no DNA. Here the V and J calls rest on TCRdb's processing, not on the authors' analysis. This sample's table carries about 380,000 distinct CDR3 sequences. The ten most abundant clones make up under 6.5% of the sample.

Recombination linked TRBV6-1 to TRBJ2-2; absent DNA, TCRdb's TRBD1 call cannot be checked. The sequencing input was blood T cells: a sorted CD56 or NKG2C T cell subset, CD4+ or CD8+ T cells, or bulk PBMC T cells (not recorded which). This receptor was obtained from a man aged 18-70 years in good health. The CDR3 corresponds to CASSAQGTKNTGELFF.